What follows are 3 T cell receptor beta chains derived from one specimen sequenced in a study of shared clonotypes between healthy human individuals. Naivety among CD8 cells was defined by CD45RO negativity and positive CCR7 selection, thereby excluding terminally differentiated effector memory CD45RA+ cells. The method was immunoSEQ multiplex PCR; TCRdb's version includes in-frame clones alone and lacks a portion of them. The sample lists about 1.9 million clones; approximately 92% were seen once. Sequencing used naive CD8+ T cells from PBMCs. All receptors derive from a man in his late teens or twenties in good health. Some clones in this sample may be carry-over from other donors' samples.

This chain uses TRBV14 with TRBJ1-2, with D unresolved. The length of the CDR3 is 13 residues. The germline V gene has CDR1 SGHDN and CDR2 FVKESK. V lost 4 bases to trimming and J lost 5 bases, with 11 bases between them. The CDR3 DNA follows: TGTGCCAGCAGCCCAGGCAGGAAGTATGGCTACACCTTC. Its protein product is CASSPGRKYGYTF.

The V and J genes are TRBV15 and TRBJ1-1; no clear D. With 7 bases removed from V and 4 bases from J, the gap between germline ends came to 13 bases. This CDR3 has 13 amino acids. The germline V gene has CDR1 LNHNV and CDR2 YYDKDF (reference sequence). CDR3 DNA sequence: TGTGCCACCATCGAGGCACCAAGCACTGAAGCTTTCTTT. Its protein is CATIEAPSTEAFF.

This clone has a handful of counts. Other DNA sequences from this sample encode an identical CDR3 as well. CDR3 sequence: CASSWGSNQPQHF. The DNA for the CDR3 is TGTGCCAGCAGTTGGGGTAGCAATCAGCCCCAGCATTTT. The V call is TRBV27, the J call TRBJ1-5; D gene ambiguous. Germline assignment: CDR1 MNHEY and CDR2 SMNVEV (reference sequence). This CDR3 is built from 13 residues. The V end was cut by 4 bases, the J end by 0 bases, with 4 bases between.